This T cell receptor beta chain was sequenced for a study of CD8 T cells in ankylosing spondylitis. Study outcomes and limitations: There was a TCR beta motif, made of fewer than 10 highly homologous variants, that appeared characteristic of ankylosing spondylitis blood.

This clonotype has more than one count but fewer than ten. Its antigen is not identified. Scientists made TCR beta libraries using quantitative 5'-RACE with molecular barcodes. TCRdb re-derived calls from the 5' RACE reads in MiXCR, one entry per CDR3 protein. The repertoire includes some 800,000 distinct CDR3 sequences, over 9.5% of them detected once, and 0.51% sits in the top ten. V was pared by 1 base and J by 2 bases, with 10 bases of the junction left unmatched. Germline CDR1 is DFQATT and CDR2 is SNEGSKA (reference sequence). The CDR3 sequence is 18 residues long. The sample comprised blood, either unsorted or a sorted T cell fraction (not recorded which). The clonotype was recovered from a male donor with ankylosing spondylitis. V usage is TRBV20-1 and J usage is TRBJ2-2; 10 bases align to TRBD2. The CDR3 coding sequence is TGCAGTGCTAGAGGTCGAGCGGGAGGGCCTATTAACACCGGGGAGCTGTTTTTT. This translates into CSARGRAGGPINTGELFF.